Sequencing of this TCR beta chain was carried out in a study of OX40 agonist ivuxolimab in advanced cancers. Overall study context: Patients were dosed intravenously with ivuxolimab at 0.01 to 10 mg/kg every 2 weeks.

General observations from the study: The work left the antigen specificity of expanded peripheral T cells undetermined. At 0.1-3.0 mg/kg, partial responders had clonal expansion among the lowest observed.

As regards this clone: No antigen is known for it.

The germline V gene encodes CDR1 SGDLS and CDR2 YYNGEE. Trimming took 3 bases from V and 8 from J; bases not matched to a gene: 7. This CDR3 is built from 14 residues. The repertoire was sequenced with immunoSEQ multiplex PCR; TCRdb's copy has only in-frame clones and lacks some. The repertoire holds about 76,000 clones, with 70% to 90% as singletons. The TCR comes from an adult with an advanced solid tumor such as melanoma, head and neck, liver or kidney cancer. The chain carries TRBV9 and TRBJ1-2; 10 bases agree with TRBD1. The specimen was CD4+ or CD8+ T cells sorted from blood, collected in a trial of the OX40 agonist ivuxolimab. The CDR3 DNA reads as TGTGCCAGCAGCGCAACCCGGACAGGGGGAGGCTACACCTTC. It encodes CASSATRTGGGYTF.